A selection of T cell receptor beta chains follows, all from one sample in a study of blood T cells in healthy people across ages. TCRdb reprocessed the 5' RACE reads with MiXCR, giving one entry per CDR3 protein. The sample includes around 520,000 distinct CDR3 sequences, around 27% seen only once; the top ten take approximately 3.6%. These same data were also listed under a study on T cells of mothers and their children.

The material sequenced was blood. These receptors originate from a boy younger than 10 in good health. CDR3s include the opening cysteine and the closing phenylalanine or tryptophan. A D gene is named only where the DNA matches it firmly. Expanded clones are given a class, and other clones once, few, many or no size at all.

cdr3_nt cdr3_aa j_call d_call v_call clone_size
TGTGCTAGTGGTGGGGACAGAGCCTACGAGCAGTACTTC CASGGDRAYEQYF TRBJ2-7 TRBD1 TRBV12-5 .
TGTGCCAGCAGCTTGTCGGTAGCGGATGTCTACGAGCAGTACTTC CASSLSVADVYEQYF TRBJ2-7 . TRBV7-2 few
TGTGCCAGCAGCCAGACAGAAGCGACACCCCTCCACTTT CASSQTEATPLHF TRBJ1-6 . TRBV7-6 .
TGCAGTGCTAGAGACGGGTACGATCAGTACTTC CSARDGYDQYF TRBJ2-4 . TRBV20-1 .
TGTGCCAGCAGCGGGACTTCGAACACCGGGGAGCTGTTTTTT CASSGTSNTGELFF TRBJ2-2 . TRBV3-1 many
TGTGCCAGCAGTCTTGGGGGGGGGACCCAGTACTTC CASSLGGGTQYF TRBJ2-5 TRBD2 TRBV11-2 few
TGTGCCAGCAGCTCCAGACTAGCGGGAGTCTACGAGCAGTACTTC CASSSRLAGVYEQYF TRBJ2-7 TRBD2 TRBV7-9 few
TGTGCCAGTAGCCCCCAGCTGGGGACTGAAGCTTTCTTT CASSPQLGTEAFF TRBJ1-1 . TRBV7-9 few
TGTGCCATCTCTCGGGGCGGGGGGGCCAAAACGGATGAGCAGTTCTTC CAISRGGGAKTDEQFF TRBJ2-1 TRBD2 TRBV6-1 .
TGTGCCGGCAGTTTAGACGGCAACTATGGCTACACCTTC CAGSLDGNYGYTF TRBJ1-2 . TRBV28 few